The 15 T cell receptor beta chains below come from one sample, sequenced in a study of T cell responses to AZD1222 COVID-19 vaccine. Clones were read by immunoSEQ multiplex PCR, and TCRdb kept only the in-frame ones, dropping some. Of roughly 190,000 clones in the sample, roughly nine tenths were seen once. Sequenced here: peripheral blood, sampled 28 days after the second dose of the MenACWY control vaccine. Receptors originate from an adult who received the MenACWY meningococcal vaccine as a control.

This sequence joins TRBV19 and TRBJ1-1; D is unresolved. This CDR3 comprises 13 residues. In germline, CDR1 is LNHDA, CDR2 SQIVND (reference sequence). Trimming cost V 8 bases and J 8 bases, with 18 bases left between them. The CDR3 sequence is CASAGRLKGEAFF. In nucleotides, the CDR3 is TGTGCCAGTGCCGGACGGCTAAAAGGAGAAGCTTTCTTT.

V gene TRBV25-1 combines with J gene TRBJ1-2; TRBD1 is a possible D gene (6 bases). The CDR3 contains 14 residues. V was trimmed by 5 bases and J by 4 bases, leaving 14 bases between them. Germline V gives CDR1 MGHDK, CDR2 SYGVNS. CDR3 residues: CASSLAGASYGYTF. The CDR3 nucleotides are TGTGCCAGCAGTCTGGCAGGGGCGTCCTATGGCTACACCTTC.

This clone has a handful of counts. The chain joins TRBV9 to TRBJ2-2; 7 nucleotides match TRBD1. Germline V CDR1 and CDR2: SGDLS, YYNGEE. The CDR3 is 15 amino acids. V shed 1 base and J 3 bases; nucleotides not matched to a gene: 3. The CDR3 here is CASSVSGGHTGELFF. The CDR3 DNA reads TGTGCCAGCAGCGTATCAGGGGGTCACACCGGGGAGCTGTTTTTT.

This chain links TRBV7-9 with TRBJ2-3; D may match TRBD1 or TRBD2 (5 bases each). Germline-derived CDR1 and CDR2 are SEHNR and FQNEAQ (reference sequence). CDR3 length: 17 residues. With 1 base removed from V and 2 bases from J, the gap between germline ends came to 16 bases. The CDR3 loop is CASSLDVGVLFTDTQYF. In DNA form, the CDR3 reads TGTGCCAGCAGCTTAGACGTGGGGGTACTATTCACAGATACGCAGTATTTT.

J is TRBJ1-4 and V is TRBV10-3, with D maybe TRBD1 (6 bases). Trimming cost V 4 bases and J 7 bases, with 10 bases left between them. Germline CDR1 and CDR2: ENHRY and SYGVKD. The CDR3 has 13 residues. The CDR3 here is CAISGAGAEKLFF. CDR3 sequence (DNA): TGTGCCATCAGTGGGGCAGGGGCTGAAAAACTGTTTTTT.

This rearrangement joins TRBV30 to TRBJ2-2; D ambiguous. Germline lookup yields CDR1 GTSNPN and CDR2 SVGIG (reference sequence). V lost 0 bases to trimming and J lost 3 bases, with 11 bases between them. CDR3 size: 15 residues. CDR3 DNA: TGTGCCTGGAGTGTATCCTGGGCCGACACCGGGGAGCTGTTTTTT. Amino acids: CAWSVSWADTGELFF.

The genes are TRBV6-2 or TRBV6-3 and TRBJ1-2; 7 nucleotides align to TRBD1. Trimming cost V 2 bases and J 7 bases; bases outside gene matches: 7. Germline assignment: CDR1 MNHEY and CDR2 SVGEGT. The CDR3 runs 14 residues. In nucleotides, the CDR3 is TGTGCCAGCAGTTACGGACAGGCTCTGGGTGGCTACACCTTC. It is translated as CASSYGQALGGYTF.

The gene calls are TRBV27 and TRBJ1-5; D possibly corresponds to TRBD1 (5 bases). CDR3 length: 14 amino acids. Germline CDR1 and CDR2: MNHEY and SMNVEV (reference sequence). V was clipped by 6 bases and J by 4 bases, with 13 bases between them. The CDR3 nucleotides are TGTGCCAGCAGCCCCTTGGGGGGAAATCAGCCCCAGCATTTT. Translation: CASSPLGGNQPQHF.

The chain couples TRBV10-1 to TRBJ2-7, with 8 bases that match TRBD1. The CDR3 consists of 14 residues. Germline CDR1 and CDR2: WNHNN and SYGVQD (reference sequence). V was pared by 6 bases and J by 2 bases, with 6 bases of the junction left unmatched. The CDR3 here is CASREDRGPYEQYF. The CDR3 DNA reads as TGCGCCAGCAGAGAAGACAGGGGCCCCTACGAGCAGTACTTC.

The CDR3 sequence is CASSPLGQDNQPQHF. The CDR3 DNA follows: TGTGCCAGCTCACCACTGGGACAGGACAATCAGCCCCAGCATTTT. The chain uses TRBV18 and TRBJ1-5; 8 positions agree with TRBD1. The CDR3 sequence is 15 residues long. V shed 1 base and J 3 bases; nucleotides not matched to a gene: 2. The germline V gene has CDR1 KGHSH and CDR2 LQKENI.

V gene TRBV4-2 combines with J gene TRBJ1-2; TRBD1 aligns across 10 bases. V gave up 0 bases and J gave up 6 bases; unmatched junction bases: 4. The CDR3 is 15 residues long. CDR1 is LGHNA, CDR2 YNFKEQ, per germline. CDR3 protein: CASSQESGQGHGYTF. The CDR3 nucleotides read TGTGCCAGCAGCCAAGAGTCGGGACAGGGGCATGGCTACACCTTC.

The genes are TRBV4-3 and TRBJ1-1; perhaps TRBD1 as D (5 bases). V lost 2 bases and J lost 0, with 10 bases in between. CDR1 LGHNA and CDR2 YSLEER come from the germline V gene. The CDR3 covers 15 residues. This chain's CDR3 is CASSQTTALNTEAFF. The CDR3 coding sequence is TGCGCCAGCAGCCAAACGACAGCGTTGAACACTGAAGCTTTCTTT.

This chain connects TRBV11-1 to TRBJ1-6; no clear D gene. V was pared by 4 bases and J by 7 bases, with 11 bases between. This CDR3 comprises 14 residues. Germline assignment: CDR1 SGHAT and CDR2 FQDESV (reference sequence). The CDR3 DNA is TGTGCCAGCAGCTCCACCCCGAGGAATTCACCCCTCCACTTT. Its protein is CASSSTPRNSPLHF.

This clone was recorded only once. The chain links TRBV6-5 to TRBJ2-1; either TRBD1 or TRBD2 may supply D (5 bases each). Deletions cut 0 bases from V and 6 bases from J, with 9 bases between. Germline CDR1 MNHEY, CDR2 SVGAGI. The CDR3 runs 14 residues. The CDR3 DNA reads as TGTGCCAGCAGTTACTCGTGGGGGTCCAATGAGCAGTTCTTC. It codes for CASSYSWGSNEQFF.

This clone occurred a few times. The chain has TRBV4-1 and TRBJ2-7, with 9 bases that match TRBD1. The CDR3 has 14 amino acids. Germline V lookup: CDR1 MGHRA, CDR2 YSYEKL. The junction had 3 bases not matched to a gene; V was cut back by 3 bases and J by 3 bases. CDR3 region: CASSQMGQGYEQYF. The CDR3 DNA reads as TGCGCCAGCAGCCAGATGGGACAGGGCTACGAGCAGTACTTC.